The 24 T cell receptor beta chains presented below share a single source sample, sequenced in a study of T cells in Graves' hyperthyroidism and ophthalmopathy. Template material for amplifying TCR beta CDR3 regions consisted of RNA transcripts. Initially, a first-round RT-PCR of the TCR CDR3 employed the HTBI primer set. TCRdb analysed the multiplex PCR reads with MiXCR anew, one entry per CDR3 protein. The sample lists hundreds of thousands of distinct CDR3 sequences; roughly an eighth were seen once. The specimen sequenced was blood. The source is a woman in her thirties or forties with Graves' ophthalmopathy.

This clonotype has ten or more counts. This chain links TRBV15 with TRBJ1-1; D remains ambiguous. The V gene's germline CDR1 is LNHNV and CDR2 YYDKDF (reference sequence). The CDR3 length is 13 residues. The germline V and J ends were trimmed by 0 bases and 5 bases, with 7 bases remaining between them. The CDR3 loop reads CATSRDRKTEAFF. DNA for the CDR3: TGTGCCACCAGCAGAGATAGGAAAACTGAAGCTTTCTTT. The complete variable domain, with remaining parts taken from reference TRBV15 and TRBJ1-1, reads DAMVIQNPRYQVTQFGKPVTLSCSQTLNHNVMYWYQQKSSQAPKLLFHYYDKDFNNEADTPDNFQSRRPNTSFCFLDIRSPGLGDTAMYLCATSRDRKTEAFFGQGTRLTVV.

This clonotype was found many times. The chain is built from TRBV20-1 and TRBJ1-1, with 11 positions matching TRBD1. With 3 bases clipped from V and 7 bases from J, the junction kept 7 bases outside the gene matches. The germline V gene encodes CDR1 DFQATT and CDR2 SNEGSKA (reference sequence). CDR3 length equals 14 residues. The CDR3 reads CSARDPGQGVEAFF. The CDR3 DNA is TGCAGTGCTAGGGATCCGGGACAGGGGGTTGAAGCTTTCTTT.

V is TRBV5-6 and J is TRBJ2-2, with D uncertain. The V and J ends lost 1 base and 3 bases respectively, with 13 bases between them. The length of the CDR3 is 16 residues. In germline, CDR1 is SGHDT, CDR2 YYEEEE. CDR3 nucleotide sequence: TGTGCCAGCAGCTTGATCGGGTTATTCGACACCGGGGAGCTGTTTTTT. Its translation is CASSLIGLFDTGELFF.

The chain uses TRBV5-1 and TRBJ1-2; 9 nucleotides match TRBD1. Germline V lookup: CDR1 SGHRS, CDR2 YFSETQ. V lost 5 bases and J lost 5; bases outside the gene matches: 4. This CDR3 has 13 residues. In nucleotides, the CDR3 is TGCGCCAGCAGAGCGGGACAGGGATATGGCTACACCTTC. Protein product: CASRAGQGYGYTF.

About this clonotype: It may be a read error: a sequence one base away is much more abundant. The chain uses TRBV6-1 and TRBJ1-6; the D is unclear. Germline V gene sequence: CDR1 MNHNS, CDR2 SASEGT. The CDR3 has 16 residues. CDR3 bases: TGTGCCAGCAGTATCACCGTGGGCAGGATAAATTCATCCCTCCACTTT. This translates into CASSITVGRINSSLHF.

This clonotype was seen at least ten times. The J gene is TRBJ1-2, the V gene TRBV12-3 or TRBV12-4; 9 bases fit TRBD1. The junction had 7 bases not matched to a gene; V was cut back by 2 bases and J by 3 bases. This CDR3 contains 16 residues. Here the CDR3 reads CASSLTSGQGYYGYTF. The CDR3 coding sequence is TGTGCCAGCAGTTTAACCTCGGGACAGGGCTACTATGGCTACACCTTC.

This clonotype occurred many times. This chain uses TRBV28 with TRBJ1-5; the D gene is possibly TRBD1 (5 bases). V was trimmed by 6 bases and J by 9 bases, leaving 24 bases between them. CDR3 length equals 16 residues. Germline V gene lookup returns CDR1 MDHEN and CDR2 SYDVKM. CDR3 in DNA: TGTGCCAGCAGAATGGGCAGGGCCGGGCAATGGCGGCCCCAGCATTTT. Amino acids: CASRMGRAGQWRPQHF.

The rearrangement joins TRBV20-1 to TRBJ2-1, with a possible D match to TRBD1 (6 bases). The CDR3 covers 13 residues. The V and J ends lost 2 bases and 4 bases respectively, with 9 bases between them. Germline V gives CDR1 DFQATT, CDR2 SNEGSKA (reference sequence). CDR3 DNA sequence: TGCAGTGCTAGATGGGGGACATACAATGAGCAGTTCTTC. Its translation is CSARWGTYNEQFF.

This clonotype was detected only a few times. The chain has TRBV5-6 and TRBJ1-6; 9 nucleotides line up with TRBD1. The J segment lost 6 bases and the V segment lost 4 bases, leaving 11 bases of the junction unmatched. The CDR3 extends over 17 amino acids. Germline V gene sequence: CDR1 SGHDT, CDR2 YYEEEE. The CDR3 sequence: CASSATWTGAVNSPLHF. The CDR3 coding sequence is TGTGCCAGCAGCGCGACGTGGACAGGGGCTGTTAATTCACCCCTCCACTTT.

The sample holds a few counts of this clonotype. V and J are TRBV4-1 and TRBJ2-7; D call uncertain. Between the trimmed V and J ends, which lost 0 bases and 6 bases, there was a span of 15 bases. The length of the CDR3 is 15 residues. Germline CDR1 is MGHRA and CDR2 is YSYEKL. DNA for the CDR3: TGCGCCAGCAGCCAAGATGTCCGGAAGATTGTCGAGCAGTACTTC. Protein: CASSQDVRKIVEQYF.

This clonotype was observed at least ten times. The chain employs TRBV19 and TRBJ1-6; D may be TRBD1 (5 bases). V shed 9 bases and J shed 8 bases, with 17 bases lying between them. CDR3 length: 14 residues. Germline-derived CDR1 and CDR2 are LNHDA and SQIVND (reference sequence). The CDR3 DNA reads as TGTGCCAGCGCGACAGAAGGTCTGGATTCACCCCTCCACTTT. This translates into CASATEGLDSPLHF.

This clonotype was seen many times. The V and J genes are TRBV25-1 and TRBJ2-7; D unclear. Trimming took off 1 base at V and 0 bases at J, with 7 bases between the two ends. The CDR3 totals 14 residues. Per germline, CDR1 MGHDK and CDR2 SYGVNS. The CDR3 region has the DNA TGTGCCAGCAGTGAATCTGGTTTCTCCTACGAGCAGTACTTC. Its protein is CASSESGFSYEQYF.

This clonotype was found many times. The CDR3, as DNA: TGTGCCAGCAGTGACAACAGGGGAGGGCACACTGAAGCTTTCTTT. Encoded protein: CASSDNRGGHTEAFF. The rearrangement joins TRBV25-1 to TRBJ1-1, with 7 bases matching TRBD1. CDR1 is MGHDK and CDR2 is SYGVNS in the germline V gene. V trimming: 3 bases; J trimming: 3 bases; junction bases outside the gene matches: 7. This CDR3 contains 15 residues.

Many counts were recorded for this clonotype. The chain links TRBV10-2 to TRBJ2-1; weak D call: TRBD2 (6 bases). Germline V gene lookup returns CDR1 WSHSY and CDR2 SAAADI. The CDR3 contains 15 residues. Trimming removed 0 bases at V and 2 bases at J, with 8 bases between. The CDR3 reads CASSESRGTYNEQFF. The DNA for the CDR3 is TGCGCCAGCAGTGAGTCGCGGGGAACCTACAATGAGCAGTTCTTC.

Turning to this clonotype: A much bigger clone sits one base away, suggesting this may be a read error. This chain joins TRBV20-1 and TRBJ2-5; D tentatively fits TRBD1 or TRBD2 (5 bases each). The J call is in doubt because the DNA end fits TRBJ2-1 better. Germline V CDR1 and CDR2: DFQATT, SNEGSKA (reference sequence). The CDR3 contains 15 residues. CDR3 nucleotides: TGCAGTGCTTCCTCCATCGTGGGGGACCAAGAGACCCAGTTCTTC. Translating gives CSASSIVGDQETQFF.

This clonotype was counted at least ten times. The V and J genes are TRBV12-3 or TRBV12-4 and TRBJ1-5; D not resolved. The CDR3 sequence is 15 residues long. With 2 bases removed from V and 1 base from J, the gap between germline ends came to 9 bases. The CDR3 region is CASSLRSRSNQPQHF. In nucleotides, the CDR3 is TGTGCCAGCAGTTTACGGTCAAGGAGCAATCAGCCCCAGCATTTT.

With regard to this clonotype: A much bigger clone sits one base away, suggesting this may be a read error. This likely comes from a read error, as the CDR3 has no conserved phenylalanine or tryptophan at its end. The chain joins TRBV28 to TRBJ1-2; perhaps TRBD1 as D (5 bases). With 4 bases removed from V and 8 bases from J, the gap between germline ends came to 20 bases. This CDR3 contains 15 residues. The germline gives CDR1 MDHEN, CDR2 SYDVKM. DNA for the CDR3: TGTGCCAGCAGTTCGCTACCCCGAACGGGGGGAGGCTACACCCTC. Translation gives CASSSLPRTGGGYTL.

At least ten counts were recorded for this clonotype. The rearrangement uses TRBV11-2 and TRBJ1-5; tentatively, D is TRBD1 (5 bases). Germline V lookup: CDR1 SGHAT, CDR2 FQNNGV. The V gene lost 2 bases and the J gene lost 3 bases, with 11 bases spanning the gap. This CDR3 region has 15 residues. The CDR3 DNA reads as TGTGCCAGCAGCTTAACGACAGATAACAATCAGCCCCAGCATTTT. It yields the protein CASSLTTDNNQPQHF. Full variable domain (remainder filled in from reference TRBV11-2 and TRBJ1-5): EAGVAQSPRYKIIEKRQSVAFWCNPISGHATLYWYQQILGQGPKLLIQFQNNGVVDDSQLPKDRFSAERLKGVDSTLKIQPAKLEDSAVYLCASSLTTDNNQPQHFGDGTRLSIL.

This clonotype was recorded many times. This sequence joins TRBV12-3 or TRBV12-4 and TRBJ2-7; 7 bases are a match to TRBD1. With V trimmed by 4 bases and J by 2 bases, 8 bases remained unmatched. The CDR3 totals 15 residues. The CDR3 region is CASSSTGRAPYEQYF. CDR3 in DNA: TGTGCCAGCAGTTCGACAGGGAGAGCCCCCTACGAGCAGTACTTC.

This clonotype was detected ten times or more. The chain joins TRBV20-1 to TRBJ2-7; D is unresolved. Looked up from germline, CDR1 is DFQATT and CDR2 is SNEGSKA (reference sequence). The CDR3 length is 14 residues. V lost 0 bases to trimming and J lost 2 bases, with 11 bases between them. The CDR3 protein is CSARDVSNTYEQYF. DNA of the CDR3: TGCAGTGCTAGAGATGTTAGCAATACCTACGAGCAGTACTTC.

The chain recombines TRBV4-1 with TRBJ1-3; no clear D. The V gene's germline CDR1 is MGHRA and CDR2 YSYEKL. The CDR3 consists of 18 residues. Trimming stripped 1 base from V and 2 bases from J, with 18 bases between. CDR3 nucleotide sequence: TGCGCCAGCAGCCAAGGTCCTACCGGGCAAGGAACTGGAAACACCATATATTTT. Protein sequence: CASSQGPTGQGTGNTIYF.

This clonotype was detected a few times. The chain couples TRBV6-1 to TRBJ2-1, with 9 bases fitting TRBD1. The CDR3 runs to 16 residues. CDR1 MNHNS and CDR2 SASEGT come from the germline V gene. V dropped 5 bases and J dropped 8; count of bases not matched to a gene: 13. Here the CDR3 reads CASSPAGTGRHHEQFF. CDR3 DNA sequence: TGTGCCAGCAGTCCCGCCGGGACAGGGAGGCACCATGAGCAGTTCTTC.

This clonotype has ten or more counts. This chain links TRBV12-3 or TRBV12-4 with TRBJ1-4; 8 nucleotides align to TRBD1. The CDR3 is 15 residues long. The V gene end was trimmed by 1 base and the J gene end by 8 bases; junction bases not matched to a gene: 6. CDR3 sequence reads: CASSLGQGAREKLFF. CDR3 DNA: TGTGCCAGCAGTTTAGGGCAGGGGGCGAGGGAAAAACTGTTTTTT.

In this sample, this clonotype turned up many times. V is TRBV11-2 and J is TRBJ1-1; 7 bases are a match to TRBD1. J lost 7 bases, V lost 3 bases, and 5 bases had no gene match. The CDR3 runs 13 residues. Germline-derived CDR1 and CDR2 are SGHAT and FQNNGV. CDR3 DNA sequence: TGTGCCAGCAGCTTCACCAGGGGGAGTGAAGCTTTCTTT. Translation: CASSFTRGSEAFF.